This T cell receptor (beta chain) was recorded in a study of response to subunit inactivated influenza vaccine. Study observations and caveats: T cells newly recruited by each seasonal influenza vaccination are few, the authors suggested.

As for this clonotype: Its antigen remains unknown.

Each CDR3 protein gets one entry after TCRdb re-called the RT-PCR reads with MiXCR. The table includes some 850,000 distinct CDR3 sequences, approximately 17% detected once. The CDR3 covers 13 residues. Per the germline V gene, CDR1 is ENHRY and CDR2 is SYGVKD. Trimming removed 5 bases from V and 8 bases from J, with 13 bases in between. The sequence was collected from a man aged 45-65 years who received an inactivated influenza vaccine. J is TRBJ2-1 and V is TRBV10-3; possibly TRBD1 or TRBD2 for D (5 bases each). The material sequenced was PBMCs from blood, taken roughly 5 days after vaccination. The CDR3 sequence: CAISPPGADEQFF. In nucleotides, the CDR3 is TGTGCCATCAGTCCTCCCGGGGCCGATGAGCAGTTCTTC.